Described below is a single T cell receptor (beta chain) sequence and its context. Its antigen is not known. Other DNA sequences within the sample encode an identical CDR3. Naive CD8 isolation took CD45RO-negative cells positively selected for CCR7 and excluded terminally differentiated effector memory CD45RA+ cells. This entry comes from a study of shared clonotypes between healthy human individuals. The CDR3 totals 13 residues. The germline V gene encodes CDR1 LNHDA and CDR2 SQIVND (reference sequence). V was pared by 1 base and J by 4 bases, with 8 bases between. Here immunoSEQ multiplex PCR was the method, and the copy in TCRdb shows in-frame clones only, minus some. The sample holds some 2 million clones, just under 95% seen once. Notes on the study in general: The study's rarefaction showed incomplete sorted-subset sequencing despite large depth. Sampling used blood alone; tissue repertoires probably differ.

The specimen was naive CD8+ T cells sorted from blood. This TCR was recovered from a man aged 18 to 29 in good health. The rearrangement links TRBV19 to TRBJ2-7; D might be TRBD1 (5 bases). CDR3 sequence: CASSIGTPYEQYF. For the CDR3, the DNA is TGTGCCAGTAGTATAGGGACACCATACGAGCAGTACTTC.